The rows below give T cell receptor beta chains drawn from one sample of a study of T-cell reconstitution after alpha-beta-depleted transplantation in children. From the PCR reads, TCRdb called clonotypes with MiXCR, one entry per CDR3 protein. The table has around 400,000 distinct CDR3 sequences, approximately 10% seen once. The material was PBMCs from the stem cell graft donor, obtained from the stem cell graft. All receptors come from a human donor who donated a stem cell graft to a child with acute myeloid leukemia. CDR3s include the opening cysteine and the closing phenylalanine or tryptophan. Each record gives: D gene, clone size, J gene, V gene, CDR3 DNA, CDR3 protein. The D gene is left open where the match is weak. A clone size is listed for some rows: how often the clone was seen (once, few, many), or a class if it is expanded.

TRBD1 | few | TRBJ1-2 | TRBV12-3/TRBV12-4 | TGTGCCAGCACCTCTCGACAGGGGGCGCTTGGCTACACCTTC | CASTSRQGALGYTF
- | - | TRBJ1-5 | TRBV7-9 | TGTGCCAGCAGCTTAGCGGGGGGGCCTCAGCCCCAGCATTTT | CASSLAGGPQPQHF
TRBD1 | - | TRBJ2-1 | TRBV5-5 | TGTGCCAGCAGCCGGCAGGGGGCAAGCTCCTACAATGAGCAGTTCTTC | CASSRQGASSYNEQFF
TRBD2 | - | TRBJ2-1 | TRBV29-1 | TGCAGCGTTGCGGCTAGCGGGAGCTCCTACAATGAGCAGTTCTTC | CSVAASGSSYNEQFF
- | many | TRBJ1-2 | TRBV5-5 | TGTGCCAGCAGCTTGGTTGTTGGGGATAGCTATGGCTACACCTTC | CASSLVVGDSYGYTF
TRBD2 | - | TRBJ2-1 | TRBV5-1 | TGCGCCAGCAGCTTGATAGGCGGGGGGTGGTACAATGAGCAGTTCTTC | CASSLIGGGWYNEQFF
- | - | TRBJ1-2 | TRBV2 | TGTGCCAGCAGTGGGGACTATGGCTACACCTTC | CASSGDYGYTF
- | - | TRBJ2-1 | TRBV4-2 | TGTGCCAGCAGCCCCAATCAGGCCAGTTACAATGAGCAGTTCTTC | CASSPNQASYNEQFF
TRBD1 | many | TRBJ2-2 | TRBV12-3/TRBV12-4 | TGTGCCAGCAGGGGGGACAGGGGGCGCAGAGGGGAGCTGTTTTTT | CASRGDRGRRGELFF
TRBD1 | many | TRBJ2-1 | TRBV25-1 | TGTGCCAGCAGACTACAGGGGGCCCATGAGCAGTTCTTC | CASRLQGAHEQFF
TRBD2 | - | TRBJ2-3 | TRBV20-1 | TGCAGTGCTAGAGTCGGACTAGCGGGGGTCACAGATACGCAGTATTTT | CSARVGLAGVTDTQYF
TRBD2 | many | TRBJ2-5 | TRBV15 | TGTGCCACCAGCAGATACGGACTAGCGGGGGACCAAGAGACCCAGTACTTC | CATSRYGLAGDQETQYF
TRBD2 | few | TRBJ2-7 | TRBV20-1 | TGCAGTGCTGTGCTAGCGGGGGGTCCCTACGAGCAGTACTTC | CSAVLAGGPYEQYF
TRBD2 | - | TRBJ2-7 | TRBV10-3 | TGTGCCATCAGTGGGGGGGGTTGGGTTTACGAGCAGTACTTC | CAISGGGWVYEQYF
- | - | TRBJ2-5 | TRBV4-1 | TGCGCCAGCAGCCAGCCCGGACGCCAAGAGACCCAGTACTTC | CASSQPGRQETQYF
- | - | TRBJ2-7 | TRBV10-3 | TGTGCCATCAGTGAGGTTTTAGGCTACGAGCAGTACTTC | CAISEVLGYEQYF
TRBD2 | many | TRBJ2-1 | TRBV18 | TGTGCCAGCTCACCCGGACTAGCGGGTTCTAATGAGCAGTTCTTC | CASSPGLAGSNEQFF
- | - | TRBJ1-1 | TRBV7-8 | TGTGCCAGCAGCTCGATGGGGATCGGGGACACTGAAGCTTTCTTT | CASSSMGIGDTEAFF
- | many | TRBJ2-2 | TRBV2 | TGTGCCAGCAGGCAGAACACCGGGGAGCTGTTTTTT | CASRQNTGELFF
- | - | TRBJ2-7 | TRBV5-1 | TGCGCCAGCAGCTTGGAGGGCGGCTTCTACGAGCAGTACTTC | CASSLEGGFYEQYF
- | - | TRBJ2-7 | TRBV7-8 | TGTGCCAGCAGCTCAAGGAGTGGGACAACCGCCTACGAGCAGTACTTC | CASSSRSGTTAYEQYF
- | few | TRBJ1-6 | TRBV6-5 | TGTGCCAGCAGTTCGGCTTTAGGGGTGACAGATAATTCACCCCTCCACTTT | CASSSALGVTDNSPLHF
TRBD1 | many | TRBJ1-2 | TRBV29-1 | TGCAGCGTTGATAAGGCCGGGACAGGGAATGTGTTGGGTGGCTACACCTTC | CSVDKAGTGNVLGGYTF
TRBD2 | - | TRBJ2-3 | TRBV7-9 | TGTGCCAGCAGCTTAGGCCGGGTAGCGGGAAGCACAGATACGCAGTATTTT | CASSLGRVAGSTDTQYF
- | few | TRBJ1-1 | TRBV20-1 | TGCAGTGCTAGAGGAGGTGTGAGCACTGAAGTTTTCTTT | CSARGGVSTEVFF
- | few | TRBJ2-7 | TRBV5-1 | TGCGCCAGCAGCTTGGGATACGGCTCCTACGAGCAGTACTTC | CASSLGYGSYEQYF
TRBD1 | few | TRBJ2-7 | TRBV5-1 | TGCGCCAGCAGCGCGGACAGGGGGCCCTCCTACGAGCAGTACTTC | CASSADRGPSYEQYF
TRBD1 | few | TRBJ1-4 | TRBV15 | TGTGCCACCAGCGAACCGGGACAGGGCGACGAAAAACTGTTTTTT | CATSEPGQGDEKLFF
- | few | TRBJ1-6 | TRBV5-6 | TGTGCCAGCAGCGAGTATGTGGTTAGGGATTCACCCCTCCACTTT | CASSEYVVRDSPLHF
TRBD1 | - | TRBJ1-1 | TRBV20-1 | TGCAGTGCTGGGGGACAGGTGAACACTGAAGCTTTCTTT | CSAGGQVNTEAFF
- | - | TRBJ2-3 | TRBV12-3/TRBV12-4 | TGTGCCAGCACCTCACGCAGTGGGAGTGGAGATACGCAGTATTTT | CASTSRSGSGDTQYF
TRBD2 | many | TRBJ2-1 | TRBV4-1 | TGCGCCAGCAGCCAACGACTAGCGGGGGGAAACAATGAGCAGTTCTTC | CASSQRLAGGNNEQFF
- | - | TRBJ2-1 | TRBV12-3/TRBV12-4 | TGTGCCAGCAGTTCAGAGAGGGGTGGGTCCTACAATGAGCAGTTCTTC | CASSSERGGSYNEQFF
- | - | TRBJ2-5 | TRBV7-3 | TGTGCCAGCAGCTTCTCTCCGGGGAGGTCCCAGTACTTC | CASSFSPGRSQYF
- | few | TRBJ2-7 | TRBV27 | TGTGCCAGCAGTTTTTGGGTCGGGGTCCCCTACGAGCAGTACTTC | CASSFWVGVPYEQYF
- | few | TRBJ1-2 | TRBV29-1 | TGCAGCGTTGCAAGCGATGGCTACACCTTC | CSVASDGYTF
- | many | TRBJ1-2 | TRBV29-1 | TGCAGCGTTGAAGGCGGGGGGAACTATGGCTACACCTTC | CSVEGGGNYGYTF
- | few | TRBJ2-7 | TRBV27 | TGTGCCAGCAGTTTACTGGCGGACTCCTACGAGCAGTACTTC | CASSLLADSYEQYF